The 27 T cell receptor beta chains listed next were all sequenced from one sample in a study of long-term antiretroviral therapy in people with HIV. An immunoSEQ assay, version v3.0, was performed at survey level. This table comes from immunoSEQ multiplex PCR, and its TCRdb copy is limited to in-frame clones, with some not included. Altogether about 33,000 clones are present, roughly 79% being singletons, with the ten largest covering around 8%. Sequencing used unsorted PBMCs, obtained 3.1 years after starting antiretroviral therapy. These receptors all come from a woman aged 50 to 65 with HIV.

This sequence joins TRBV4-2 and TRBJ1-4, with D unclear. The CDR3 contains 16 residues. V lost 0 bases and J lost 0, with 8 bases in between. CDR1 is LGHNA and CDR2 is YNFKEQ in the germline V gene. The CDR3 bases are TGTGCCAGCAGCCAAGAAGGAACCGCAACTAATGAAAAACTGTTTTTT. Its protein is CASSQEGTATNEKLFF.

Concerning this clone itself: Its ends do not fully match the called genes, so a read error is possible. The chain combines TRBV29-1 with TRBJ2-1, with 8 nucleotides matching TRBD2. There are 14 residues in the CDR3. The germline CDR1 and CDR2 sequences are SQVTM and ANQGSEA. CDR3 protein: CSVEGLAGPREQFF. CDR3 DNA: TGCAGCGTCGAAGGGCTAGCGGGTCCTCGAGAGCAGTTCTTC.

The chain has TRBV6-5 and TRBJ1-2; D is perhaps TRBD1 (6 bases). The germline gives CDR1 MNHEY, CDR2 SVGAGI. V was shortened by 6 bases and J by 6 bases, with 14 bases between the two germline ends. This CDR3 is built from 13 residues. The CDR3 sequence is CASSRDTGNGYTF. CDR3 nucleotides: TGTGCCAGCAGCCGAGATACAGGGAATGGCTACACCTTC.

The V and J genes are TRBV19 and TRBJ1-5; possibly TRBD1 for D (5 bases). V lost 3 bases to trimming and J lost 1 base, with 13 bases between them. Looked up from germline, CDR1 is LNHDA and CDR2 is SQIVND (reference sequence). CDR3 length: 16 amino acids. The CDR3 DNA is TGTGCCAGTAGTATTCGGGGGGAAGGAAGCAATCAGCCCCAGCATTTT. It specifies CASSIRGEGSNQPQHF. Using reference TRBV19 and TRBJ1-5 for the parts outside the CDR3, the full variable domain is DGGITQSPKYLFRKEGQNVTLSCEQNLNHDAMYWYRQDPGQGLRLIYYSQIVNDFQKGDIAEGYSVSREKKESFPLTVTSAQKNPTAFYLCASSIRGEGSNQPQHFGDGTRLSIL.

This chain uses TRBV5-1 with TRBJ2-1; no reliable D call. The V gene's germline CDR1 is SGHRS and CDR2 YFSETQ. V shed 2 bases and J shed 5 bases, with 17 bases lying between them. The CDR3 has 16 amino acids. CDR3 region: CASSFSLRPAHNEQFF. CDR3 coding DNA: TGCGCCAGCAGCTTCTCCCTGAGGCCTGCTCACAATGAGCAGTTCTTC.

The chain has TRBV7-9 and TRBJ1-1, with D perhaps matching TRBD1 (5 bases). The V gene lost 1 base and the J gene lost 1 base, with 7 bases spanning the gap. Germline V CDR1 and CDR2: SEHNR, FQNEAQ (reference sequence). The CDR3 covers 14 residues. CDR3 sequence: CASSLDGGNTEAFF. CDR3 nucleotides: TGTGCCAGCAGCTTAGATGGGGGGAACACTGAAGCTTTCTTT.

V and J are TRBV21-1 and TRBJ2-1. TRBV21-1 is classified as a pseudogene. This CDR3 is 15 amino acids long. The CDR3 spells CASRMGESSYNEQFF. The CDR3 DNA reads TGTGCCAGCAGGATGGGGGAGAGCTCCTACAATGAGCAGTTCTTC.

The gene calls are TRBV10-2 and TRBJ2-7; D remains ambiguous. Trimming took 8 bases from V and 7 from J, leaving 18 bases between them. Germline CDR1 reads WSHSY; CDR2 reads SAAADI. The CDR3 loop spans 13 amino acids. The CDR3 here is CASGLYGPSEQYV. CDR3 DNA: TGCGCCAGCGGATTATACGGGCCTTCGGAGCAGTACGTC.

CDR3 coding DNA: TGTGCCAGCAGAAGAGGACGGCTGAACACTGAAGCTTTCTTT. Its translation is CASRRGRLNTEAFF. The rearrangement joins TRBV6-5 to TRBJ1-1; D is unresolved. Germline CDR1 MNHEY, CDR2 SVGAGI. Trimming pared 6 bases from V and 0 bases from J, leaving 11 bases between. The length of the CDR3 is 14 residues.

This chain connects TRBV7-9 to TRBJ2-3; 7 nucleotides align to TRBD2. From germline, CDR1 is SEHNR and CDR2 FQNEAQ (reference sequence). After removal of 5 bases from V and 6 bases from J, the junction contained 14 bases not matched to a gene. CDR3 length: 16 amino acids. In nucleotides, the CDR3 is TGTGCCAGCAGCATCCTTCACGCGGGGAGGGAGGATACGCAGTATTTT. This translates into CASSILHAGREDTQYF.

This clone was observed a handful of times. The CDR3 sequence is CAWSIDRGSSYEQYF. CDR3 bases: TGTGCCTGGAGCATCGACAGGGGGTCGTCCTACGAGCAGTACTTC. The chain is built from TRBV30 and TRBJ2-7, with 9 bases lining up with TRBD1. With V trimmed by 3 bases and J by 1 base, 7 bases remained unmatched. Looked up from germline, CDR1 is GTSNPN and CDR2 is SVGIG (reference sequence). The CDR3 loop spans 15 amino acids.

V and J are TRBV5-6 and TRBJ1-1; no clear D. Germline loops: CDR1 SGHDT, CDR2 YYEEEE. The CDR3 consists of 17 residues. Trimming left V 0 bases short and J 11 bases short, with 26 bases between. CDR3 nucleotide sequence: TGTGCCAGCAGCTTGGATCGGGAAACCTTTATTTGGGGAGGGGCTTTCTTT. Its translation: CASSLDRETFIWGGAFF. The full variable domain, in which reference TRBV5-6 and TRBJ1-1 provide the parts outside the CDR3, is DAGVTQSPTHLIKTRGQQVTLRCSPKSGHDTVSWYQQALGQGPQFIFQYYEEEERQRGNFPDRFSGHQFPNYSSELNVNALLLGDSALYLCASSLDRETFIWGGAFFGQGTRLTVV.

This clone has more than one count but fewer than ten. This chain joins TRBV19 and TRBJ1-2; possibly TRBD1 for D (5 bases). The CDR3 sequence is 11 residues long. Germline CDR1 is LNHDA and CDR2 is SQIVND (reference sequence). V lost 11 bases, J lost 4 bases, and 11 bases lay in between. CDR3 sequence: CAGGPSYGYTF. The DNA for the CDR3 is TGTGCCGGGGGACCGTCCTATGGCTACACCTTC.

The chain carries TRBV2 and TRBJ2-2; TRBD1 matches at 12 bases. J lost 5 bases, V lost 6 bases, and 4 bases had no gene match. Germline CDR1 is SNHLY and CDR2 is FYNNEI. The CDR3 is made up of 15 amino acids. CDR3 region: CASSGDRGRTGELFF. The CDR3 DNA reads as TGTGCCAGCAGCGGGGACAGGGGGCGAACCGGGGAGCTGTTTTTT.

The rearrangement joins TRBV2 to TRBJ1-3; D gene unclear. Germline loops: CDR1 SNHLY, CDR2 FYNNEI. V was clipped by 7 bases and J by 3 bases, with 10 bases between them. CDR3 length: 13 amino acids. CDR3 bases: TGTGCCAGCAATGGGAACATTGGAAACACCATATATTTT. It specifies CASNGNIGNTIYF.

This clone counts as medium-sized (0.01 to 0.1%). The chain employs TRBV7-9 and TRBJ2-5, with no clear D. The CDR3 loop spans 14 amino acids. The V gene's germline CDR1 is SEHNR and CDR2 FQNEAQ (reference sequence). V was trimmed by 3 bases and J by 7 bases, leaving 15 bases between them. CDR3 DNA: TGTGCCAGCAGCTTTACAAAGCGTCTCAGGACCCAGTACTTC. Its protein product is CASSFTKRLRTQYF.

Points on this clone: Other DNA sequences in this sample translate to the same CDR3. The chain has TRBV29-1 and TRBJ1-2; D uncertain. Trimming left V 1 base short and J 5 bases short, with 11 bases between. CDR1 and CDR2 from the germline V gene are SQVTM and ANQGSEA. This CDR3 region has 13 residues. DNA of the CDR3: TGCAGCGTTGAAGGCGGGGAGAGGTATGGCTACACCTTC. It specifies CSVEGGERYGYTF.

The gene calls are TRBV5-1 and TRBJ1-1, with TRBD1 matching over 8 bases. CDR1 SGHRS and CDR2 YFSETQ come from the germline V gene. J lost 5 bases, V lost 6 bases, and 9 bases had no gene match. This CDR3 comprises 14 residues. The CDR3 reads CASKQTGEGTEAFF. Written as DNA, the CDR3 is TGCGCCAGCAAGCAGACAGGGGAGGGTACTGAAGCTTTCTTT.

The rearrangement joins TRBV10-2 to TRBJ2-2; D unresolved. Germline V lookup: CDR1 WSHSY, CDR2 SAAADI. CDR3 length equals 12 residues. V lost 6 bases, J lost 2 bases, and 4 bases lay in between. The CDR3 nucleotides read TGCGCCAGCAGGGCCAACACCGGGGAGCTGTTTTTT. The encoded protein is CASRANTGELFF.

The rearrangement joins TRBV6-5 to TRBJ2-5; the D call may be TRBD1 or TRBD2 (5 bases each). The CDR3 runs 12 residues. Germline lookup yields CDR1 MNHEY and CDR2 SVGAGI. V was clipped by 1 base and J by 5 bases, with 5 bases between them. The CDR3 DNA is TGTGCCAGCAGTTACTGGGGGGAGACCCAGTACTTC. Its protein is CASSYWGETQYF.

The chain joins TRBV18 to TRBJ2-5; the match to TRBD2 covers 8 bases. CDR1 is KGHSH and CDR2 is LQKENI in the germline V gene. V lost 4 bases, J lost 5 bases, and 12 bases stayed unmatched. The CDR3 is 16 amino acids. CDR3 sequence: CASSRKGLAPSETQYF. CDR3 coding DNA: TGTGCCAGCTCACGCAAAGGACTAGCTCCCTCGGAGACCCAGTACTTC.

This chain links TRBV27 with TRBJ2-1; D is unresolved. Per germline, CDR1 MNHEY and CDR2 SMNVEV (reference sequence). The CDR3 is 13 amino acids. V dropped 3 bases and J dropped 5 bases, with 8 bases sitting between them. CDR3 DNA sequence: TGTGCCAGCAGTTTCAATCCCCACAATGAGCAGTTCTTC. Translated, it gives CASSFNPHNEQFF.

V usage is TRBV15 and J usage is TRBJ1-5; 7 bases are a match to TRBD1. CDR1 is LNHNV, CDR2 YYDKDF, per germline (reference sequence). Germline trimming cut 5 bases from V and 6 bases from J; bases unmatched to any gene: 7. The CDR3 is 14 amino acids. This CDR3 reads CATSLTGDSQPQHF. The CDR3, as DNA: TGTGCCACCAGCTTAACAGGGGACAGTCAGCCCCAGCATTTT.

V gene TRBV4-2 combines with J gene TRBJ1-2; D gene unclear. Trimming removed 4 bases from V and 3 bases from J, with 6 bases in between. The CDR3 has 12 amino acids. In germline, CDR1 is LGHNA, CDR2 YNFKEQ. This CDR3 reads CASSRKDYGYTF. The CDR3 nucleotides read TGTGCCAGCAGCCGGAAGGACTATGGCTACACCTTC.

DNA for the CDR3: TGCGCCAGCAGCCACCCCCTCGGGCTTTCACCCCTCCACTTT. It yields the protein CASSHPLGLSPLHF. V usage is TRBV4-1 and J usage is TRBJ1-6; D is unclear. Germline loops: CDR1 MGHRA, CDR2 YSYEKL. V lost 3 bases and J lost 9, with 12 bases in between. CDR3 length: 14 residues.

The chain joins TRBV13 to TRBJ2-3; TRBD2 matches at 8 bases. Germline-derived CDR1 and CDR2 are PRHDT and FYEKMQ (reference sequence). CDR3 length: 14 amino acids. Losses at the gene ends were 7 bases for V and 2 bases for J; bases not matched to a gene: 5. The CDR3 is CASIRGGFTDTQYF. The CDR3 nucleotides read TGTGCCAGCATTCGGGGGGGTTTCACAGATACGCAGTATTTT. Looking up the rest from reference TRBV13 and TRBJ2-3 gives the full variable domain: AAGVIQSPRHLIKEKRETATLKCYPIPRHDTVYWYQQGPGQDPQFLISFYEKMQSDKGSIPDRFSAQQFSDYHSELNMSSLELGDSALYFCASIRGGFTDTQYFGPGTRLTVL.

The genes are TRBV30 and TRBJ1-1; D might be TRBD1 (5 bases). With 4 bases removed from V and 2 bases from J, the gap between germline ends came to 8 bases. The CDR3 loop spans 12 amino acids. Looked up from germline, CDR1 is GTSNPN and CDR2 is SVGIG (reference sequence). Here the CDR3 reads CAWTGTNTEAFF. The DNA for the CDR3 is TGTGCCTGGACGGGGACTAACACTGAAGCTTTCTTT.